This T cell receptor beta chain was recorded in a study of blood T cell repertoires in COVID-19. The wider study: The samples span acute and convalescent COVID-19 from the United States, Italy and Spain. Sources were T cells, B-cell-depleted T cells, or PBMCs; the material itself was cDNA or gDNA.

As originally analysed: From reference gene primer amplification, estimates of nucleated cell counts were derived. Repertoires were generated with immunoSEQ multiplex PCR, while TCRdb's copy carries only in-frame clones and drops some. Clone size and V and J calls were adopted from that table, with D and trimming inferred from the DNA. The sample shows about 100,000 clones, roughly 92% of them seen only once. The CDR3 has 17 residues. Per germline, CDR1 KGHDR and CDR2 SFDVKD. The ends were cut back, 3 bases at V and 7 bases at J, with 23 bases in the middle. This TCR derives from a man between 65 and 85 years old with acute or convalescent COVID-19. Source material: peripheral blood. The chain combines TRBV24-1 with TRBJ1-2; D gene ambiguous. The CDR3 DNA reads TGTGCCACCAGTGATCTCAGAGGAACAATGGTGCGGCGTGGCTACACCTTC. Translated, it gives CATSDLRGTMVRRGYTF.